This T cell receptor (beta chain) was sequenced in a study of OX40 agonist ivuxolimab in advanced cancers. Study context: A mean age of roughly 60 years, range about 20 to 90, was recorded, and roughly 83% were male.

The assay was immunoSEQ multiplex PCR, and TCRdb's table has in-frame clones only and misses some. Of tens of thousands of clones listed, roughly 89% are singletons. This clone was detected only once. Its antigen is unknown. The CDR3 consists of 11 residues. The germline CDR1 and CDR2 sequences are SEHNR and FQNEAQ (reference sequence). Trimming shortened V by 3 bases and J by 8 bases, and 7 bases separated the two germline ends. Notes on the study in general: Partial responders receiving 0.1-3.0 mg/kg showed among the lowest clonal expansion. The specificity for antigen of the expanded peripheral T cells was not determined. On average, CD8+ T cells showed a greater number of expanded clones than CD4+.

The clonotype comes from an adult with an advanced solid tumor such as melanoma, head and neck, liver or kidney cancer. The chain is built from TRBV7-9 and TRBJ1-1; D not resolved. The input for sequencing was CD4+ or CD8+ T cells sorted from blood, taken in a trial of the OX40 agonist ivuxolimab. DNA for the CDR3: TGTGCCAGCAGCTTTTTAGAGGAAGCTTTCTTT. It is translated as CASSFLEEAFF.